Listed below are T cell receptor beta chains from one sample, sequenced in a study of OX40 agonist ivuxolimab in advanced cancers. TCRdb's copy holds only in-frame clones and misses some; the assay was immunoSEQ multiplex PCR. In the table there are roughly 88,000 clones, about 87% of which are singletons. The material sequenced was CD4+ or CD8+ T cells sorted from blood, taken in a trial of the OX40 agonist ivuxolimab. All receptors derive from an adult with an advanced solid tumor such as melanoma, head and neck, liver or kidney cancer. Each CDR3 is given with its conserved first and last residue. A D gene is named only where the DNA matches it firmly. Part of the rows lack a size; the others show once, few, many or a class for expanded clones.

d_call: NA; j_call: TRBJ2-3; v_call: TRBV19; clone_size: NA; cdr3_aa: CASSAPPPRGEADTQYF; cdr3_nt: TGTGCCAGTAGTGCCCCTCCCCCGAGGGGCGAGGCAGATACGCAGTATTTT
d_call: NA; j_call: TRBJ1-5; v_call: TRBV21-1; clone_size: NA; cdr3_aa: CASSGRDRGLSDQPQHF; cdr3_nt: TGTGCCAGCAGCGGCCGGGACAGGGGCCTCAGTGATCAGCCCCAGCATTTT
d_call: NA; j_call: TRBJ2-3; v_call: TRBV21-1; clone_size: NA; cdr3_aa: CASSKVWAGSTDTQYF; cdr3_nt: TGTGCCAGCAGCAAAGTCTGGGCAGGAAGCACAGATACGCAGTATTTT
d_call: TRBD2; j_call: TRBJ2-3; v_call: TRBV11-3; clone_size: NA; cdr3_aa: CASSPTSGARTSTDTQYF; cdr3_nt: TGTGCCAGCAGCCCAACTAGCGGAGCGAGAACTAGCACAGATACGCAGTATTTT
d_call: NA; j_call: TRBJ1-4; v_call: TRBV11-2; clone_size: NA; cdr3_aa: CASSYSGGGGKLFF; cdr3_nt: TGTGCCAGCAGCTATTCAGGAGGGGGTGGAAAACTGTTTTTT
d_call: NA; j_call: TRBJ2-2; v_call: TRBV11-3; clone_size: NA; cdr3_aa: CASSGGARSTGELFF; cdr3_nt: TGTGCCAGCAGCGGGGGGGCTCGTTCCACCGGGGAGCTGTTTTTT
d_call: TRBD2; j_call: TRBJ2-3; v_call: TRBV5-1; clone_size: NA; cdr3_aa: CASSPWTSPDTQYF; cdr3_nt: TGCGCCAGCAGCCCCTGGACTAGCCCTGATACGCAGTATTTT
d_call: NA; j_call: TRBJ2-3; v_call: TRBV9; clone_size: once; cdr3_aa: CASSVLGLGTDTQYF; cdr3_nt: TGTGCCAGCAGCGTCCTCGGACTTGGCACAGATACGCAGTATTTT
d_call: NA; j_call: TRBJ2-1; v_call: TRBV5-6; clone_size: once; cdr3_aa: CASSLHQGVGNEQFF; cdr3_nt: TGTGCCAGCAGCTTGCACCAGGGTGTTGGCAATGAGCAGTTCTTC
d_call: NA; j_call: TRBJ2-5; v_call: TRBV11-2; clone_size: NA; cdr3_aa: CASSLEARSGETQYF; cdr3_nt: TGTGCCAGCAGCTTAGAGGCCAGGTCGGGGGAGACCCAGTACTTC
d_call: NA; j_call: TRBJ1-1; v_call: TRBV6-4; clone_size: NA; cdr3_aa: CASSETLQGRAFF; cdr3_nt: TGTGCCAGCAGTGAGACGTTACAGGGCCGAGCTTTCTTT
d_call: NA; j_call: TRBJ2-3; v_call: TRBV15; clone_size: NA; cdr3_aa: CATSRGSTGTDTQYF; cdr3_nt: TGTGCCACCAGCAGAGGCAGTACGGGCACAGATACGCAGTATTTT
d_call: NA; j_call: TRBJ2-5; v_call: TRBV20-1; clone_size: NA; cdr3_aa: CSASRVETQYF; cdr3_nt: TGCAGTGCTAGCAGGGTAGAGACCCAGTACTTC
d_call: NA; j_call: TRBJ1-1; v_call: TRBV19; clone_size: NA; cdr3_aa: CASSSTVVGTEAFF; cdr3_nt: TGTGCCAGTAGTTCGACAGTCGTGGGGACTGAAGCTTTCTTT
d_call: NA; j_call: TRBJ1-2; v_call: TRBV6-1; clone_size: NA; cdr3_aa: CASSESFNYGYTF; cdr3_nt: TGTGCCAGCAGTGAAAGTTTTAACTATGGCTACACCTTC
d_call: NA; j_call: TRBJ2-3; v_call: TRBV4-2; clone_size: NA; cdr3_aa: CASSQGSGTDTQYF; cdr3_nt: TGTGCCAGCAGCCAAGGTTCCGGCACAGATACGCAGTATTTT
d_call: NA; j_call: TRBJ1-1; v_call: TRBV6-6; clone_size: NA; cdr3_aa: CASREGEHTEAFF; cdr3_nt: TGTGCCAGCAGAGAGGGGGAACACACTGAAGCTTTCTTT
d_call: TRBD2; j_call: TRBJ2-7; v_call: TRBV10-1; clone_size: NA; cdr3_aa: CASSEKLAGDEQYF; cdr3_nt: TGCGCCAGCAGTGAGAAACTAGCGGGAGACGAGCAGTACTTC
d_call: NA; j_call: TRBJ1-4; v_call: TRBV29-1; clone_size: NA; cdr3_aa: CSVAPLSTNEKLFF; cdr3_nt: TGCAGCGTTGCCCCCCTCTCAACTAATGAAAAACTGTTTTTT
d_call: NA; j_call: TRBJ1-1; v_call: TRBV29-1; clone_size: NA; cdr3_aa: CSVQTAVNTEAFF; cdr3_nt: TGCAGCGTTCAAACAGCCGTCAACACTGAAGCTTTCTTT
d_call: NA; j_call: TRBJ1-1; v_call: TRBV7-2; clone_size: NA; cdr3_aa: CASSPEAGRTEAFF; cdr3_nt: TGTGCCAGCAGCCCGGAGGCAGGGAGGACTGAAGCTTTCTTT
d_call: TRBD1; j_call: TRBJ1-1; v_call: TRBV6-6; clone_size: NA; cdr3_aa: CASTGDRPEAFF; cdr3_nt: TGTGCCAGCACCGGGGACAGGCCTGAAGCTTTCTTT
d_call: NA; j_call: TRBJ1-4; v_call: TRBV5-4; clone_size: NA; cdr3_aa: CASSLAGAEKLFF; cdr3_nt: TGTGCCAGCAGCTTGGCGGGGGCCGAAAAACTGTTTTTT